These 19 T cell receptor beta chains were all obtained from the same sample, sequenced in a study of blood T cell repertoires in COVID-19. Clones were read by immunoSEQ multiplex PCR, and TCRdb kept only the in-frame ones, dropping some. In the table there are about 110,000 clones, 84% of which are singletons. The sequencing sample was made of peripheral blood. All receptors derive from a woman in her forties or fifties with acute or convalescent COVID-19.

This clone was picked up one time. The chain recombines TRBV5-1 with TRBJ2-3; tentative D call: TRBD2 (6 bases). Trimming removed 0 bases from V and 0 bases from J, with 11 bases in between. CDR3 length: 16 residues. CDR1 is SGHRS and CDR2 is YFSETQ in the germline V gene. The CDR3 coding sequence is TGCGCCAGCAGCTTGGCCCCTGGGGGGAGCACAGATACGCAGTATTTT. Translated: CASSLAPGGSTDTQYF.

This chain links TRBV28 with TRBJ2-7; 9 bases align to TRBD1. CDR1 MDHEN and CDR2 SYDVKM come from the germline V gene. The length of the CDR3 is 13 residues. V dropped 6 bases and J dropped 3; count of bases not matched to a gene: 3. CDR3 sequence (DNA): TGTGCCAGCAGGACAGGGGGAATCTACGAGCAGTACTTC. Encoded protein: CASRTGGIYEQYF.

This chain joins TRBV5-8 and TRBJ1-6; D may be TRBD1 (5 bases). The germline V gene has CDR1 SGHTS and CDR2 YDEGEE. The CDR3 consists of 18 residues. Between the trimmed V and J ends, which lost 0 bases and 7 bases, there was a span of 20 bases. The CDR3 DNA reads as TGTGCCAGCAGCTTGGAAGAGGGTGGAGGGGATTTCAATTCACCCCTCCACTTT. Encoded protein: CASSLEEGGGDFNSPLHF.

The rearrangement joins TRBV18 to TRBJ1-2; TRBD1 aligns across 10 bases. V was pared by 1 base and J by 6 bases, with 5 bases of the junction left unmatched. This CDR3 has 15 residues. Germline CDR1 reads KGHSH; CDR2 reads LQKENI. CDR3 loop: CASSPLTGGGDGYTF. As DNA, the CDR3 is TGTGCCAGCTCACCACTGACAGGGGGCGGAGATGGCTACACCTTC.

This sequence joins TRBV24-1 and TRBJ2-2, with 7 bases matching TRBD1. J gave up 15 bases and V 3 bases, and 6 bases lay outside the gene matches. This CDR3 has 12 residues. Germline lookup yields CDR1 KGHDR and CDR2 SFDVKD. CDR3 sequence reads: CATSDGGQRVFF. In DNA, the CDR3 is TGTGCCACCAGTGATGGGGGACAGAGGGTGTTTTTT.

This chain connects TRBV23-1 to TRBJ1-2; the match to TRBD1 covers 9 bases. TRBV23-1 is known as an ORF, though its function is uncertain. The CDR3 extends over 19 amino acids. The V gene end was trimmed by 1 base and the J gene end by 3 bases; junction bases not matched to a gene: 15. The CDR3 sequence: CASSQFENGTGGRYYGYTF. CDR3 DNA: TGCGCCAGCAGTCAATTCGAGAATGGTACAGGGGGCAGGTACTATGGCTACACCTTC.

V is TRBV6-5 and J is TRBJ1-2; weak D call: TRBD1 (6 bases). This CDR3 region has 11 residues. CDR1 is MNHEY and CDR2 is SVGAGI in the germline V gene. The V end was cut by 5 bases, the J end by 5 bases, with 6 bases between. This CDR3 is CASSTGYGYTF. The CDR3 nucleotides are TGTGCCAGCAGTACAGGGTATGGCTACACCTTC.

V is TRBV11-2 and J is TRBJ1-3, with TRBD1 matching over 9 bases. The germline CDR1 and CDR2 sequences are SGHAT and FQNNGV. The CDR3 is made up of 14 amino acids. Germline trimming cut 4 bases from V and 7 bases from J; bases unmatched to any gene: 5. CDR3 DNA sequence: TGTGCCAGCAGCTCGGACACAGGGGGCAACACCATATATTTT. It encodes CASSSDTGGNTIYF. The full variable domain, completed using reference TRBV11-2 and TRBJ1-3, is EAGVAQSPRYKIIEKRQSVAFWCNPISGHATLYWYQQILGQGPKLLIQFQNNGVVDDSQLPKDRFSAERLKGVDSTLKIQPAKLEDSAVYLCASSSDTGGNTIYFGEGSWLTVV.

V usage is TRBV5-1 and J usage is TRBJ2-4; TRBD2 agrees at 11 bases. V was clipped by 4 bases and J by 1 base; unmatched bases: 16. Germline V gene data show CDR1 as SGHRS and CDR2 as YFSETQ. The CDR3 runs to 20 residues. CDR3 residues: CASSAGLTSGAGAAKNIQYF. CDR3 coding DNA: TGCGCCAGCAGCGCCGGCCTGACTAGCGGGGCAGGTGCGGCCAAAAACATTCAGTACTTC.

This clone was detected only a few times. This chain uses TRBV12-5 with TRBJ1-2; maybe TRBD1 (6 bases). The CDR3 length is 20 residues. CDR1 is LGHNT, CDR2 FRNRAP, per germline. With 3 bases removed from V and 6 bases from J, the gap between germline ends came to 32 bases. For the CDR3, the DNA is TGTGCTAGTGGTTTCTCCGGTGGGGGGGCTTCAGTCGGCGTTCTTGATGGCTACACCTTC. Translating it yields CASGFSGGGASVGVLDGYTF.

The gene calls are TRBV11-2 and TRBJ2-5, with TRBD1 identical over 7 bases. Trimming cost V 2 bases and J 3 bases; bases outside gene matches: 3. Per germline, CDR1 SGHAT and CDR2 FQNNGV. This CDR3 is 14 amino acids long. The CDR3, as DNA: TGTGCCAGCAGCTTAAACACAGGGGAAGAGACCCAGTACTTC. Translation gives CASSLNTGEETQYF.

The chain uses TRBV6-5 and TRBJ1-1; tentative D call: TRBD1 (6 bases). Trimming removed 1 base at V and 6 bases at J, with 15 bases between. The V gene's germline CDR1 is MNHEY and CDR2 SVGAGI. CDR3 length: 15 amino acids. The CDR3 DNA sequence: TGTGCCAGCAGTTACTGGGCCCGAGGGGGAGCTGAAGCTTTCTTT. Amino acids: CASSYWARGGAEAFF.

The genes are TRBV5-6 and TRBJ2-7; TRBD1 agrees at 7 bases. Germline lookup yields CDR1 SGHDT and CDR2 YYEEEE. The CDR3 is 14 residues long. J gave up 2 bases and V 1 base, and 3 bases lay outside the gene matches. CDR3 loop: CASSLPQGTYEQYF. In DNA, the CDR3 is TGTGCCAGCAGCTTGCCACAGGGGACCTACGAGCAGTACTTC.

This clone was seen once. The sample carries other DNA sequences with the same CDR3. This sequence joins TRBV2 and TRBJ2-7, with D unclear. The CDR3 has 12 residues. CDR1 and CDR2 (germline): SNHLY, FYNNEI. Trimming shortened V by 6 bases and J by 0 bases, and 6 bases separated the two germline ends. The CDR3 DNA reads as TGTGCCAGCAGCCTAAGCTCCTACGAGCAGTACTTC. Translation gives CASSLSSYEQYF.

This clone was recorded only once. V usage is TRBV10-1 and J usage is TRBJ2-6; a weak D match, TRBD2 (5 bases). V was clipped by 2 bases and J by 0 bases, with 17 bases between them. CDR3 length: 19 residues. Germline V lookup: CDR1 WNHNN, CDR2 SYGVQD (reference sequence). The CDR3 region has the DNA TGCGCCAGCAGTGAGGGGCGGAGAGGGTCAAGCTCTGGGGCCAACGTCCTGACTTTC. Translated, it gives CASSEGRRGSSSGANVLTF.

The rearrangement uses TRBV19 and TRBJ1-1; D may be TRBD1 (6 bases). The CDR3 has 13 residues. Trimming pared 10 bases from V and 5 bases from J, leaving 17 bases between. Germline CDR1 is LNHDA and CDR2 is SQIVND (reference sequence). The chain's CDR3 is CAIKPQGLTEAFF. CDR3 nucleotide sequence: TGTGCCATCAAACCCCAGGGGCTGACTGAAGCTTTCTTT.

The chain couples TRBV7-2 to TRBJ1-3, with a tentative D call TRBD1 (5 bases). CDR3 size: 15 residues. The V end was cut by 3 bases, the J end by 4 bases, with 13 bases between. Germline CDR1 and CDR2: SGHTA and FQGNSA. The DNA for the CDR3 is TGTGCCAGCAGCTTTAGCCAGGGATACGGAAACACCATATATTTT. Its translation: CASSFSQGYGNTIYF.

This chain connects TRBV4-2 to TRBJ2-5; 16 bases map to TRBD2. The CDR3 length is 16 residues. Germline CDR1 LGHNA, CDR2 YNFKEQ. Trimming took 4 bases from V and 4 from J; bases not matched to a gene: 3. The CDR3 DNA is TGTGCCAGCAGCCTCGGGACTAGCGGGGGGGCAGAGACCCAGTACTTC. Translated: CASSLGTSGGAETQYF.

This chain links TRBV5-1 with TRBJ2-5; 10 nucleotides match TRBD2. The ends lost 5 bases at V and 5 bases at J; junction bases unmatched: 12. CDR1 is SGHRS and CDR2 is YFSETQ in the germline V gene. The CDR3 contains 16 residues. The CDR3 sequence is CASSRRPAGGIETQYF. The CDR3 nucleotides read TGCGCCAGCAGTCGTCGCCCAGCGGGGGGGATTGAGACCCAGTACTTC.